The 4 T cell receptor beta chains below come from one sample, sequenced in a study of blood T cells in healthy people across ages. Primers used in a second PCR of about 6 to 11 cycles were a sample-barcoded 5' primer and a J-beta primer mix. TCRdb fed the 5' RACE reads into MiXCR, producing one record per CDR3 protein. The repertoire holds 1.5 million to 2 million distinct CDR3 sequences, with about 50% as singletons. Sequencing was carried out using blood. Source of these receptors: a woman aged 40 to 49 in good health.

CDR3 coding DNA: TGTGCCAGCAGTTTAGGCAGGGGATTCTCCTACGAGCAGTACTTC. This sequence encodes CASSLGRGFSYEQYF. V usage is TRBV12-3 or TRBV12-4 and J usage is TRBJ2-7; TRBD1 might be the D (6 bases). This CDR3 has 15 residues. The ends were cut back, 1 base at V and 0 bases at J, with 10 bases in the middle.

The sample holds a few counts of this clonotype. V gene TRBV5-1 combines with J gene TRBJ2-1; D gene uncertain. CDR1 is SGHRS, CDR2 YFSETQ, per germline. This CDR3 is built from 16 residues. V lost 4 bases and J 6 bases, leaving 20 bases between the germline ends. This CDR3 reads CASSLPGPKPPNEQFF. CDR3 in DNA: TGCGCCAGCAGCCTTCCCGGGCCCAAGCCCCCCAATGAGCAGTTCTTC.

This clonotype occurred a few times. The chain joins TRBV4-2 to TRBJ1-2; maybe TRBD1 (5 bases). Germline-derived CDR1 and CDR2 are LGHNA and YNFKEQ. The CDR3 runs 17 residues. V lost 1 base, J lost 1 base, and 16 bases lay in between. In DNA form, the CDR3 reads TGTGCCAGCAGCCAAGGTCAACAGGCCCTGCTTAACTATGGCTACACCTTC. This encodes CASSQGQQALLNYGYTF.

The chain carries TRBV6-5 and TRBJ2-1; a weak D match, TRBD1 (6 bases). Trimming pared 4 bases from V and 12 bases from J, leaving 10 bases between. This CDR3 has 11 residues. The V gene's germline CDR1 is MNHEY and CDR2 SVGAGI. The CDR3 DNA is TGTGCCAGCAGTTGGGGGCTGGTGCAGTTCTTC. It translates to CASSWGLVQFF.